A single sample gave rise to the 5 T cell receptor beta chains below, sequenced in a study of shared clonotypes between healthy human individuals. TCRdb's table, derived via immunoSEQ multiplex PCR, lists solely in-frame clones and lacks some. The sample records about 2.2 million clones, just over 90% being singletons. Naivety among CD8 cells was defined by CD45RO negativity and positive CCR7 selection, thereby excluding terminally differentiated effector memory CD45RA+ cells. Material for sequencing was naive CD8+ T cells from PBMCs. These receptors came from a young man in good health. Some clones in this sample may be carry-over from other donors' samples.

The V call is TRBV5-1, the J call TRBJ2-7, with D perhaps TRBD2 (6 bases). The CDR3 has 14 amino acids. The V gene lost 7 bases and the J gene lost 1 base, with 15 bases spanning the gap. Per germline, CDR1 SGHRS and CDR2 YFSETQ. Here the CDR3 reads CASLQGLQSYEQYF. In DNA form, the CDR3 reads TGCGCCAGCCTCCAGGGACTCCAATCCTACGAGCAGTACTTC.

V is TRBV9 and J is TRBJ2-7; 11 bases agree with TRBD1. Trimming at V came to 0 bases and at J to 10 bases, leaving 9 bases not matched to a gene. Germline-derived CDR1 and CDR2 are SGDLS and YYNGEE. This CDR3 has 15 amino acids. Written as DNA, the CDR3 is TGTGCCAGCAGCGTAGGGGACAGGGGGAGAGATTCCCAGTACTTC. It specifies CASSVGDRGRDSQYF. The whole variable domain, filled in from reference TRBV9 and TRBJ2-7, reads DSGVTQTPKHLITATGQRVTLRCSPRSGDLSVYWYQQSLDQGLQFLIQYYNGEERAKGNILERFSAQQFPDLHSELNLSSLELGDSALYFCASSVGDRGRDSQYFGPGTRLTVT.

The CDR3, as DNA: TGTGCCAGCAGCTTACTTGCAAGCGGGAGCACCTACGAGCAGTACTTC. This translates into CASSLLASGSTYEQYF. The chain couples TRBV7-6 to TRBJ2-7; 8 positions agree with TRBD2. The V and J ends lost 2 bases and 2 bases, in that order; junction bases with no gene match: 8. Per the germline V gene, CDR1 is SGHVS and CDR2 is FNYEAQ. The CDR3 runs to 16 residues.

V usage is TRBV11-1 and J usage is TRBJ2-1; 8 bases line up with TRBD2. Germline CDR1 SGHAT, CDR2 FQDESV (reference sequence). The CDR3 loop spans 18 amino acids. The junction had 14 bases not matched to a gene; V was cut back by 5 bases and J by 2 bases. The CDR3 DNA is TGTGCCAGCAGCCCTATAATACCTATAGCGGGAACCTACAATGAGCAGTTCTTC. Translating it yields CASSPIIPIAGTYNEQFF.

The CDR3 nucleotides are TGTGCCAGCAGCTCAAGGGGGGGGAGCTCCTACAATGAGCAGTTCTTC. The encoded protein is CASSSRGGSSYNEQFF. The gene calls are TRBV7-6 and TRBJ2-1, with a possible D match to TRBD2 (7 bases). This CDR3 has 16 amino acids. CDR1 is SGHVS, CDR2 FNYEAQ, per germline. V lost 4 bases, J lost 0 bases, and 13 bases lay in between.